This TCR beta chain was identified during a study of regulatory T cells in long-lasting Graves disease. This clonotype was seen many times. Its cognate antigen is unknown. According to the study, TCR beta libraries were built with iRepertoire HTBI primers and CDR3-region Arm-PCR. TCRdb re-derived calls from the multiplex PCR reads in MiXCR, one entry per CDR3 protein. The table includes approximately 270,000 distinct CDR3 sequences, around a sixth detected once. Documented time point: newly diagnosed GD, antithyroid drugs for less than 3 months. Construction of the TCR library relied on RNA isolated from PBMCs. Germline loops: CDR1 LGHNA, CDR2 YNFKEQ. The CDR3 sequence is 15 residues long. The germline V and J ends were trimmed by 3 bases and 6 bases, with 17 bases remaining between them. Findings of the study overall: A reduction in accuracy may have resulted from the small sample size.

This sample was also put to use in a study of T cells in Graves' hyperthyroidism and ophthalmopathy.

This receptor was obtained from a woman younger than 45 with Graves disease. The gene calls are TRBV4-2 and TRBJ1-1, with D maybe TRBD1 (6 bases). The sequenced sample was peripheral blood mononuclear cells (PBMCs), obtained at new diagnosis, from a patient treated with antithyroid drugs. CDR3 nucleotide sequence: TGTGCCAGCAGCCAGGCACAGGGAGGGAAGGCTGAAGCTTTCTTT. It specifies CASSQAQGGKAEAFF.